The 2 T cell receptor beta chains below come from one sample, sequenced in a study of cytomegalovirus exposure and HLA in healthy donors. PCR amplification relied on 60 Vbeta primers (plus 13 Jbeta primers). Profiling relied on immunoSEQ multiplex PCR, and the TCRdb table lists in-frame clones only, not all of them. This table has about 170,000 clones, about 76% appearing once. Specimen: PBMCs. The receptors originated from a female donor in good health and CMV-seronegative.

This clone appeared a few times. The rearrangement uses TRBV6-6 and TRBJ1-1; no clear D gene. Germline assignment: CDR1 MNHNY and CDR2 SVGAGI (reference sequence). This CDR3 contains 12 residues. V was cut by 4 bases and J by 8 bases, with 11 bases left in between. The DNA of the CDR3 is TGTGCCAGCAGTTCCGCGGCGCGAGAAGCTTTCTTT. Its protein is CASSSAAREAFF.

The V gene is TRBV10-2, the J gene TRBJ2-7; 8 nucleotides match TRBD2. CDR3 length equals 14 residues. Germline values: CDR1 WSHSY, CDR2 SAAADI. With V trimmed by 8 bases and J by 2 bases, 8 bases remained unmatched. The CDR3, as DNA: TGCGCCAGCCGTTTCAGCGGGAGTCCCTACGAGCAGTACTTC. Translating gives CASRFSGSPYEQYF.